These 23 T cell receptor beta chains came from one sample sequenced in a study of CD8+CD57+ T cells in acquired aplastic anemia. Both TCR beta VDJ combination and CDR3 sequence profiling were carried out. Genomic DNA was the template for this profiling. TCRdb reprocessed the reads via MiXCR and lists one record per CDR3 protein. The sample includes about 160,000 distinct CDR3 sequences, 48% of them seen just once. By flow cytometry, patients selected for sequencing had shown an expansion of CD8+CD57+ cells. Sequenced: sorted CD4+, CD8+, or CD8+CD57+ T cells (not recorded which) from PBMCs. Receptors were obtained from a human donor with aplastic anemia.

This clonotype appeared many times. This rearrangement joins TRBV12-3 or TRBV12-4 to TRBJ2-1, with TRBD1 identical over 7 bases. The CDR3 spans 14 residues. V shed 4 bases, J shed 8 bases, and the junction held 8 bases outside the gene matches. CDR3 DNA: TGTGCCAGCAGTTATCACCAGGGGGAAGATGAGCAGTTCTTC. Its translation is CASSYHQGEDEQFF.

V and J are TRBV7-9 and TRBJ1-3; TRBD1 matches 9 bases. This CDR3 contains 19 residues. Unmatched junction bases numbered 22, after V lost 4 bases and J lost 9 bases. The germline V gene encodes CDR1 SEHNR and CDR2 FQNEAQ (reference sequence). CDR3 region: CASSSTRDREGGSRATIYF. The CDR3 DNA reads TGTGCCAGCAGCTCTACTCGGGACAGGGAAGGGGGGTCCCGGGCCACCATATATTTT.

With respect to this clonotype: A much larger clone differs from this one at a single base, so this may be a read error. This chain connects TRBV13 to TRBJ2-5; 8 bases align to TRBD2. This CDR3 is built from 22 residues. The V gene's germline CDR1 is PRHDT and CDR2 FYEKMQ (reference sequence). The CDR3 protein is CASSVTRATKDASGPQGETRYF. The CDR3 nucleotides read TGTGCCAGCAGCGTTACCCGGGCGACTAAGGATGCTAGCGGGCCCCAAGGGGAGACCCGGTACTTC.

This clonotype was seen many times. The CDR3 coding sequence is TGTGCCAGCAGTTTAGTCGGGGGAGGCAGGAACATTCAGTACTTC. Its protein is CASSLVGGGRNIQYF. This chain connects TRBV12-3 or TRBV12-4 to TRBJ2-4; maybe TRBD2 (6 bases). This CDR3 comprises 15 residues. The V gene lost 1 base and the J gene lost 7 bases, with 14 bases spanning the gap.

This clonotype appeared many times. This chain links TRBV24-1 with TRBJ2-3; 13 bases are shared with TRBD2. CDR1 KGHDR and CDR2 SFDVKD come from the germline V gene. The CDR3 spans 20 residues. Germline trimming cut 3 bases from V and 0 bases from J; bases unmatched to any gene: 11. The DNA for the CDR3 is TGTGCCACCAGTGATGGACTAGCGGGAGATGGGGGATCTAGCACAGATACGCAGTATTTT. Its translation is CATSDGLAGDGGSSTDTQYF.

A few counts support this clonotype. J is TRBJ2-5 and V is TRBV6-5; TRBD2 agrees at 8 bases. The CDR3 is 16 residues long. From germline, CDR1 is MNHEY and CDR2 SVGAGI. Unmatched junction bases numbered 6, after V lost 2 bases and J lost 1 base. The CDR3: CASSYEAGGVQETQYF. The CDR3 DNA sequence: TGTGCCAGCAGTTACGAGGCGGGAGGAGTCCAAGAGACCCAGTACTTC.

This clonotype has only a few counts. Compared with germline, one end of the junction differs, possibly owing to a read error. J is TRBJ2-1 and V is TRBV20-1, with D unclear. The CDR3 totals 11 residues. The V gene's germline CDR1 is DFQATT and CDR2 SNEGSKA (reference sequence). Written as DNA, the CDR3 is TGCAGTGCTCCATTGCTTACCCGAAGCGTCTTC. It codes for CSAPLLTRSVF.

The V and J genes are TRBV28 and TRBJ1-1; perhaps TRBD1 as D (6 bases). The CDR3 contains 16 residues. The V and J ends lost 4 bases and 3 bases respectively, with 18 bases between them. CDR1 is MDHEN and CDR2 is SYDVKM in the germline V gene. The chain's CDR3 is CASSCLGGGVDTEAFF. CDR3 nucleotides: TGTGCCAGCAGTTGCCTAGGAGGGGGGGTAGACACTGAAGCTTTCTTT.

The J gene is TRBJ2-4, the V gene TRBV30; D is possibly TRBD2 (5 bases). The germline gives CDR1 GTSNPN, CDR2 SVGIG (reference sequence). The ends were cut back, 6 bases at V and 8 bases at J, with 14 bases in the middle. The CDR3 spans 12 residues. CDR3 nucleotides: TGTGCCTGCCTTCGGGGTGGATACATTCAGTACTTC. This gives the protein CACLRGGYIQYF.

This clonotype was seen many times. The genes are TRBV24-1 and TRBJ2-3, with 8 bases aligning to TRBD2. CDR3 length: 17 residues. After removal of 1 base from V and 6 bases from J, the junction contained 11 bases not matched to a gene. Germline lookup yields CDR1 KGHDR and CDR2 SFDVKD. CDR3 nucleotides: TGTGCCACCAGTGATTTCCCGCCAGCGGGAGCGGGTGATACGCAGTATTTT. Translating gives CATSDFPPAGAGDTQYF.

Only a few counts were recorded for this clonotype. The V gene is TRBV27, the J gene TRBJ1-2; D is possibly TRBD1 (5 bases). The CDR3 has 16 amino acids. Trimming removed 2 bases from V and 5 bases from J, with 18 bases in between. Germline CDR1 reads MNHEY; CDR2 reads SMNVEV (reference sequence). In DNA, the CDR3 is TGTGCCAGCAGTTTAGTGGTTGGGGCCGAGGGTTATGGCTACACCTTC. This translates into CASSLVVGAEGYGYTF.

The chain carries TRBV12-5 and TRBJ1-2, with 9 bases identical to TRBD1. The CDR3 is 14 amino acids. The junction had 4 bases not matched to a gene; V was cut back by 3 bases and J by 5 bases. Germline lookup yields CDR1 LGHNT and CDR2 FRNRAP. The DNA of the CDR3 is TGTGCTAGTGGTTTCGGACAGGGGACTTATGGCTACACCTTC. It is translated as CASGFGQGTYGYTF.

V usage is TRBV19 and J usage is TRBJ2-7; perhaps TRBD2 as D (6 bases). V was shortened by 3 bases and J by 6 bases, with 15 bases between the two germline ends. The CDR3 runs to 14 residues. The germline V gene has CDR1 LNHDA and CDR2 SQIVND (reference sequence). CDR3: CASSMEGPPTEQYF. Written as DNA, the CDR3 is TGTGCCAGTAGTATGGAGGGACCTCCTACCGAGCAGTACTTC.

The count of this clonotype is one. At one end the junction does not follow the germline gene, possibly because of a read error. The chain recombines TRBV2 with TRBJ2-1, with D perhaps matching TRBD1 (6 bases). The CDR3 loop spans 14 amino acids. The germline V gene has CDR1 SNHLY and CDR2 FYNNEI. For the CDR3, the DNA is TGTGCCAGCAGTGCGTCTTGGCTACAGGGTTTTTCGCTCTTC. Translation: CASSASWLQGFSLF.

This clonotype was seen at least ten times. The chain has TRBV6-5 and TRBJ1-1; unclear D gene. The CDR3 has 12 amino acids. Germline V lookup: CDR1 MNHEY, CDR2 SVGAGI. V lost 3 bases and J lost 10, with 12 bases in between. The DNA of the CDR3 is TGTGCCAGCAGTTATGGAGTCGGTGGAGCTTTCTTT. Translating gives CASSYGVGGAFF.

In its sample, this clonotype was seen many times. This chain links TRBV5-1 with TRBJ2-7; TRBD2 matches 14 bases. The CDR3 totals 16 residues. CDR1 is SGHRS and CDR2 is YFSETQ in the germline V gene. The ends lost 4 bases at V and 1 base at J; junction bases unmatched: 4. CDR3 loop: CASSVGTSGSSYEQYF. As DNA, the CDR3 is TGCGCCAGCAGCGTTGGGACTAGCGGGAGTTCCTACGAGCAGTACTTC. Complete variable domain (other parts from reference TRBV5-1 and TRBJ2-7): KAGVTQTPRYLIKTRGQQVTLSCSPISGHRSVSWYQQTPGQGLQFLFEYFSETQRNKGNFPGRFSGRQFSNSRSEMNVSTLELGDSALYLCASSVGTSGSSYEQYFGPGTRLTVT.

This clonotype has more than one count but fewer than ten. The V gene is TRBV10-1, the J gene TRBJ2-5, with D unclear. The CDR3 runs to 17 residues. Deletions cut 0 bases from V and 1 base from J, with 15 bases between. Germline-derived CDR1 and CDR2 are WNHNN and SYGVQD (reference sequence). This CDR3 reads CASSESTAPGSQETQYF. The DNA of the CDR3 is TGCGCCAGCAGTGAGTCTACCGCGCCCGGTAGCCAAGAGACCCAGTACTTC.

The V gene is TRBV7-9, the J gene TRBJ2-7, with D possibly being TRBD1 (6 bases). Germline V lookup: CDR1 SEHNR, CDR2 FQNEAQ (reference sequence). With 8 bases removed from V and 3 bases from J, the gap between germline ends came to 14 bases. The CDR3 spans 13 residues. The CDR3, as DNA: TGTGCCAGCGGGGGACACGCAGTCTACGAGCAGTACTTC. This codes for CASGGHAVYEQYF.

This clonotype was seen repeatedly, ten times or more. The rearrangement uses TRBV24-1 and TRBJ2-7, with 7 bases fitting TRBD1. The CDR3 spans 13 residues. The V gene's germline CDR1 is KGHDR and CDR2 SFDVKD. The V gene end was trimmed by 2 bases and the J gene end by 3 bases; junction bases not matched to a gene: 0. The CDR3 is CATSDWDSYEQYF. The CDR3, as DNA: TGTGCCACCAGTGATTGGGACAGCTACGAGCAGTACTTC.

This clonotype was detected many times. The V call is TRBV7-9, the J call TRBJ1-1; the D is unclear. The germline V and J ends were trimmed by 2 bases and 8 bases, with 6 bases remaining between them. CDR3 length: 11 residues. Germline V CDR1 and CDR2: SEHNR, FQNEAQ (reference sequence). The CDR3 region is CASSLIFEAFF. The DNA for the CDR3 is TGTGCCAGCAGCTTAATATTCGAAGCTTTCTTT.

The V call is TRBV19, the J call TRBJ1-6, with a weak D call TRBD1 (5 bases). The CDR3 has 15 amino acids. CDR1 is LNHDA, CDR2 SQIVND, per germline (reference sequence). Trimming removed 3 bases at V and 5 bases at J, with 11 bases between. The CDR3 bases are TGTGCCAGTAGTATCCGGGACGGTAATAATTCACCCCTCCACTTT. Translation gives CASSIRDGNNSPLHF.

This clonotype was counted once. The genes are TRBV24-1 and TRBJ1-1, with D perhaps TRBD1 (5 bases). V was shortened by 3 bases and J by 5 bases, with 6 bases between the two germline ends. Germline V gene lookup returns CDR1 KGHDR and CDR2 SFDVKD. The length of the CDR3 is 12 residues. CDR3 protein: CATSDKGTEAFF. For the CDR3, the DNA is TGTGCCACCAGTGATAAGGGGACTGAAGCTTTCTTT.

This CDR3 reads CSEYPGQGNEQYF. The DNA for the CDR3 is TGCAGCGAGTATCCGGGACAGGGCAACGAGCAGTACTTC. V and J are TRBV29-1 and TRBJ2-7; 9 bases are a match to TRBD1. CDR3 size: 13 residues. V lost 7 bases and J lost 5; bases outside the gene matches: 9. Germline CDR1 reads SQVTM; CDR2 reads ANQGSEA.